The 8 T cell receptor beta chains in this list originate from one sample, sequenced in a study of T cells expressing NK-cell markers. TCRdb reanalyzed the 5' RACE reads, giving one entry per CDR3 protein sequence and no DNA. The sample has around 470,000 distinct CDR3 sequences. Sequencing used blood T cells: a sorted CD56 or NKG2C T cell subset, CD4+ or CD8+ T cells, or bulk PBMC T cells (not recorded which). Every receptor here comes from a woman in her forties or fifties in good health.

V usage is TRBV5-1 and J usage is TRBJ2-1; TCRdb outputs TRBD1, but without DNA this stays unchecked. This CDR3 is built from 19 residues. Per the germline V gene, CDR1 is SGHRS and CDR2 is YFSETQ. This chain's CDR3 is CASSLRVRGLDWAYNEQFF.

This chain joins TRBV11-2 and TRBJ2-1; no DNA is available, so the TRBD2 call from TCRdb remains unchecked. From germline, CDR1 is SGHAT and CDR2 FQNNGV. CDR3 length: 13 residues. This chain's CDR3 is CASSQGGSPEQFF.

The chain joins TRBV7-6 to TRBJ2-3; TCRdb calls TRBD1, which cannot be checked without DNA. Germline V gene data show CDR1 as SGHVS and CDR2 as FNYEAQ. This CDR3 has 13 residues. The CDR3 spells CASSLRQGNTQYF.

The chain recombines TRBV29-1 with TRBJ2-3; with no DNA, the TCRdb D assignment of TRBD1 cannot be verified. The CDR3 is 14 residues long. Germline-derived CDR1 and CDR2 are SQVTM and ANQGSEA. The CDR3 is CSSSPTGATDTQYF.

The chain joins TRBV27 to TRBJ2-5; TCRdb gives TRBD1 as the D gene, but with no DNA this cannot be confirmed. The CDR3 spans 12 residues. Germline values: CDR1 MNHEY, CDR2 SMNVEV (reference sequence). CDR3 sequence: CASGTGHWAQYF.

The gene calls are TRBV19 and TRBJ2-2; as DNA is missing, the TRBD2 call by TCRdb cannot be tested. The CDR3 has 15 amino acids. Germline V CDR1 and CDR2: LNHDA, SQIVND (reference sequence). The CDR3 reads CASSISGSNSGELFF.

The chain links TRBV19 to TRBJ1-3. CDR1 is LNHDA, CDR2 SQIVND, per germline (reference sequence). This CDR3 spans 16 amino acids. The CDR3 region is CASSIVSATSGNTIYF.

The chain couples TRBV25-1 to TRBJ1-1; TCRdb proposes TRBD1, but this gene call is untestable without DNA. This CDR3 is built from 17 residues. Germline loops: CDR1 MGHDK, CDR2 SYGVNS. The CDR3 here is CASSELPQQRGNTEAFF.